This TCR beta chain was profiled in a study of response to subunit inactivated influenza vaccine. General study results and limits: A suggestion made by the authors is that each seasonal influenza vaccination recruits few new T cells.

TCRdb ran MiXCR on the RT-PCR reads and lists one entry per CDR3 protein. Here the sample spans about 300,000 distinct CDR3 sequences, around a fifth being singletons. This clonotype was counted between two and nine times. Its specificity is unknown. V was clipped by 5 bases and J by 9 bases; unmatched bases: 8. The CDR3 sequence is 15 residues long. Germline CDR1 SEHNR, CDR2 FQNEAQ (reference sequence). The sequenced sample was PBMCs from blood, obtained less than 22 months after vaccination. The rearrangement links TRBV7-9 to TRBJ2-1; 12 positions match TRBD2. This clonotype was obtained from a man between 50 and 69 years old who received an inactivated influenza vaccine. CDR3 sequence: CASSPRLAGDGEQFF. The CDR3 bases are TGTGCCAGCAGCCCGCGACTAGCGGGAGACGGTGAGCAGTTCTTC.